The 20 T cell receptor beta chains in this list originate from one sample, sequenced in a study of blood T cell repertoires in COVID-19. Only in-frame clones appear in the TCRdb table, and some are missing; sequencing was by immunoSEQ multiplex PCR. The sample contains over 150,000 clones, 75% to 90% of which appear only once. The sample was peripheral blood. All receptors come from a man aged 25-45 years with acute or convalescent COVID-19.

The chain links TRBV7-2 to TRBJ1-4; perhaps TRBD1 as D (5 bases). CDR1 and CDR2 (germline): SGHTA, FQGNSA. Trimming took 2 bases from V and 3 from J, leaving 10 bases between them. The CDR3 covers 15 residues. The DNA of the CDR3 is TGTGCCAGCAGCTTATGGGGCGGATCTAATGAAAAACTGTTTTTT. Protein sequence: CASSLWGGSNEKLFF.

This chain uses TRBV7-8 with TRBJ1-4; D not resolved. CDR1 is SGHVS, CDR2 FQNEAQ, per germline. This CDR3 has 14 amino acids. V lost 5 bases and J lost 8, with 15 bases in between. The CDR3 nucleotides are TGTGCCAGCAGCCAGAGAGGTTTCGGGGAAAAACTGTTTTTT. Residues: CASSQRGFGEKLFF.

V and J are TRBV5-6 and TRBJ2-2, with D unclear. With 1 base removed from V and 7 bases from J, the gap between germline ends came to 8 bases. The germline V gene has CDR1 SGHDT and CDR2 YYEEEE. The CDR3 loop spans 13 amino acids. CDR3 sequence (DNA): TGTGCCAGCAGCTTGATCCGGTACGGGGAGCTGTTTTTT. This codes for CASSLIRYGELFF.

This clone has more than one count but fewer than ten. The V and J genes are TRBV9 and TRBJ2-7, with 9 bases lining up with TRBD2. The CDR3 totals 14 residues. The J segment lost 4 bases and the V segment lost 3 bases, leaving 5 bases of the junction unmatched. Germline loops: CDR1 SGDLS, CDR2 YYNGEE. Here the CDR3 reads CASSAASGEYEQYF. CDR3 DNA: TGTGCCAGCAGCGCGGCTAGCGGGGAGTACGAGCAGTACTTC.

This clone was recorded only once. CDR3 in amino acids: CASSQQVEAGGTDTQYF. The CDR3 region has the DNA TGTGCCAGCAGCCAACAAGTTGAGGCGGGGGGCACAGATACGCAGTATTTT. The gene calls are TRBV4-2 and TRBJ2-3, with 7 bases identical to TRBD2. V lost 2 bases to trimming and J lost 1 base; unmatched junction nucleotides: 9. Per germline, CDR1 LGHNA and CDR2 YNFKEQ. The CDR3 covers 17 residues.

The chain uses TRBV28 and TRBJ2-2; unclear D gene. This CDR3 has 14 amino acids. CDR1 and CDR2 (germline): MDHEN, SYDVKM. Trimming took off 2 bases at V and 6 bases at J, with 10 bases between the two ends. DNA of the CDR3: TGTGCCAGCAGTTTAGGTGTGGCCTCCGGGGAGCTGTTTTTT. This encodes CASSLGVASGELFF.

The chain uses TRBV5-4 and TRBJ1-2, with a weak D call TRBD1 (5 bases). Trimming removed 3 bases at V and 7 bases at J, with 19 bases between. The length of the CDR3 is 15 residues. Germline CDR1 and CDR2: SGHNT and YYREEE (reference sequence). DNA for the CDR3: TGTGCCAGCAGCTCCCACTCAGGGAAAGGTCGTGGCTACACCTTC. Translated: CASSSHSGKGRGYTF.

This clone came up once. V is TRBV2 and J is TRBJ2-5; D is uncertain. Trimming cost V 7 bases and J 4 bases, with 7 bases left between them. The CDR3 loop spans 11 amino acids. The germline gives CDR1 SNHLY, CDR2 FYNNEI. In DNA form, the CDR3 reads TGTGCCAGCAATATCCGAGAGACCCAGTACTTC. It specifies CASNIRETQYF.

This sequence joins TRBV9 and TRBJ2-1; 7 bases align to TRBD2. This CDR3 has 18 residues. Germline CDR1 and CDR2: SGDLS and YYNGEE. V shed 0 bases, J shed 5 bases, and the junction held 14 bases outside the gene matches. CDR3 loop: CASSVVAMGLGGNNEQFF. DNA for the CDR3: TGTGCCAGCAGCGTAGTGGCCATGGGGCTCGGGGGGAACAATGAGCAGTTCTTC.

The gene calls are TRBV11-3 and TRBJ1-5; maybe TRBD1 (6 bases). The CDR3 runs 17 residues. The V and J ends lost 8 bases and 2 bases respectively, with 22 bases between them. Germline V CDR1 and CDR2: SGHNT, YENEEA. The CDR3 DNA follows: TGTGCCAGCGGGGGGGGGCGCAGGCTCCAATGCAATCAGCCCCAGCATTTT. It translates to CASGGGRRLQCNQPQHF. The full variable domain, its missing parts supplied by reference TRBV11-3 and TRBJ1-5, is EAGVVQSPRYKIIEKKQPVAFWCNPISGHNTLYWYLQNLGQGPELLIRYENEEAVDDSQLPKDRFSAERLKGVDSTLKIQPAELGDSAVYLCASGGGRRLQCNQPQHFGDGTRLSIL.

J is TRBJ1-6 and V is TRBV19; maybe TRBD1 (5 bases). This CDR3 region has 13 residues. The V end was cut by 5 bases, the J end by 6 bases, with 8 bases between. Germline V lookup: CDR1 LNHDA, CDR2 SQIVND (reference sequence). CDR3 coding DNA: TGTGCCAGTAGTGGGGGGGGTAATTCACCCCTCCACTTT. Protein: CASSGGGNSPLHF.

The V and J genes are TRBV3-1 (or the pseudogene TRBV3-2) and TRBJ2-1; 9 nucleotides match TRBD2. The CDR3 is 15 amino acids. The V and J ends lost 2 bases and 8 bases, in that order; junction bases with no gene match: 7. From germline, CDR1 is LGHDT and CDR2 YNNKEL (reference sequence). CDR3 nucleotides: TGTGCCAGCAGCCAAATGGCGGGAGGGGGCGATGAGCAGTTCTTC. It yields the protein CASSQMAGGGDEQFF.

This clone has only one observation. The rearrangement joins TRBV12-3 or TRBV12-4 to TRBJ1-1; the D is unclear. The length of the CDR3 is 12 residues. Trimming pared 4 bases from V and 1 base from J, leaving 4 bases between. The CDR3 protein is CASSYGNTEAFF. CDR3 coding DNA: TGTGCCAGCAGTTACGGGAACACTGAAGCTTTCTTT.

The chain couples TRBV30 to TRBJ1-1; no clear D. There are 13 residues in the CDR3. Germline CDR1 and CDR2: GTSNPN and SVGIG (reference sequence). V lost 8 bases to trimming and J lost 5 bases, with 18 bases between them. In nucleotides, the CDR3 is TGTGCCGCCTCGACGGGAGGGAAAACTGAAGCTTTCTTT. This codes for CAASTGGKTEAFF.

This chain uses TRBV7-9 with TRBJ2-7, with D tentatively TRBD1 (6 bases). CDR1 is SEHNR and CDR2 is FQNEAQ in the germline V gene (reference sequence). There are 14 residues in the CDR3. V lost 5 bases and J lost 6, with 17 bases in between. CDR3 nucleotide sequence: TGTGCCAGCAGCACACAGGGATTTATTGGCGAGCAGTACTTC. Its protein product is CASSTQGFIGEQYF. The full variable domain, its missing parts supplied by reference TRBV7-9 and TRBJ2-7, is DTGVSQNPRHKITKRGQNVTFRCDPISEHNRLYWYRQTLGQGPEFLTYFQNEAQLEKSRLLSDRFSAERPKGSFSTLEIQRTEQGDSAMYLCASSTQGFIGEQYFGPGTRLTVT.

The chain joins TRBV10-2 to TRBJ2-7, with 8 bases matching TRBD2. Germline loops: CDR1 WSHSY, CDR2 SAAADI. J gave up 7 bases and V 8 bases, and 7 bases lay outside the gene matches. CDR3 length: 12 amino acids. The CDR3 region has the DNA TGCGCCAGCTCTCCGGGGGGGTTTGAGCAGTACTTC. Residues: CASSPGGFEQYF.

The V and J genes are TRBV7-9 and TRBJ1-5; maybe TRBD1 (5 bases). This CDR3 is 13 amino acids long. In germline, CDR1 is SEHNR, CDR2 FQNEAQ (reference sequence). Trimming left V 5 bases short and J 2 bases short, with 7 bases between. CDR3 bases: TGTGCCAGCAGCCAGGGTGGCAATCAGCCCCAGCATTTT. Translation gives CASSQGGNQPQHF.

The V call is TRBV6-2 or TRBV6-3, the J call TRBJ2-7, with TRBD2 identical over 13 bases. The CDR3 is made up of 16 amino acids. The V segment lost 5 bases and the J segment 3 bases; nucleotides outside the gene matches: 7. Germline V gene data show CDR1 as MNHEY and CDR2 as SVGEGT. The CDR3 DNA sequence: TGTGCCAGCAGTCCCCTCGGACTAGCGGGGGACTACGAGCAGTACTTC. Amino acids: CASSPLGLAGDYEQYF.

This clone was found a few times. The V and J genes are TRBV4-1 and TRBJ1-3, with TRBD1 as a possible D gene (5 bases). Trimming removed 4 bases from V and 0 bases from J, with 19 bases in between. The CDR3 is 18 residues long. The germline gives CDR1 MGHRA, CDR2 YSYEKL. The CDR3 DNA sequence: TGCGCCAGCAGCCCTTTTTTCTCTCAGGACATCTCTGGAAACACCATATATTTT. It encodes CASSPFFSQDISGNTIYF.

The chain uses TRBV5-1 and TRBJ1-2, with 8 bases fitting TRBD1. CDR1 is SGHRS and CDR2 is YFSETQ in the germline V gene. CDR3 length equals 14 residues. With V trimmed by 2 bases and J by 8 bases, 8 bases remained unmatched. The CDR3 loop reads CASSFQDRAGGYTF. CDR3 DNA sequence: TGCGCCAGCAGCTTCCAGGACAGGGCGGGAGGCTACACCTTC.